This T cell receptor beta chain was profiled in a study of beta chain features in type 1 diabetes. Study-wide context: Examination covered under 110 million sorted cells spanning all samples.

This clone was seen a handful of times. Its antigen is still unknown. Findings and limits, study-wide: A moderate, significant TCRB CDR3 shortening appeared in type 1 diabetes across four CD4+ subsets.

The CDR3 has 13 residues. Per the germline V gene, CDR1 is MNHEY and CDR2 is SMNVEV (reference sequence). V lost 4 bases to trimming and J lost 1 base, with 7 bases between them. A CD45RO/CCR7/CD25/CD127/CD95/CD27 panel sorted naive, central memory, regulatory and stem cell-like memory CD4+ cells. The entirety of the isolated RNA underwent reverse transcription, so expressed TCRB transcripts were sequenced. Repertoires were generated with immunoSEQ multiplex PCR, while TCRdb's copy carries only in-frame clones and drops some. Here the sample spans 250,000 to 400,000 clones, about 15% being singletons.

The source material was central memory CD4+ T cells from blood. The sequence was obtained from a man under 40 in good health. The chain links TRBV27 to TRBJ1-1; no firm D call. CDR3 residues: CASSSRSNTEAFF. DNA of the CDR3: TGTGCCAGCAGTTCCCGCTCGAACACTGAAGCTTTCTTT.